A single sample gave rise to the 27 T cell receptor beta chains below, sequenced in a study of Graves' ophthalmopathy and Graves' hyperthyroidism. From RNA, the CDR3 regions of TCR beta chains were amplified and sequenced. HTBI-primed RT-PCR formed the first round, and a multiplex PCR formed the second. TCRdb analysed the multiplex PCR reads with MiXCR anew, one entry per CDR3 protein. The table has about 400,000 distinct CDR3 sequences, about 16% seen once. Sequencing input: peripheral blood. The receptors stem from a woman aged 18-29 years with stable Graves' hyperthyroidism.

With regard to this clonotype: Its ends do not fully match the called genes, so a read error is possible. The chain recombines TRBV19 with TRBJ2-2; 7 nucleotides align to TRBD1. CDR3 length equals 14 residues. From germline, CDR1 is LNHDA and CDR2 SQIVND (reference sequence). The CDR3 is CANSVGQNTGELFF. The CDR3 region has the DNA TGTGCCAATAGTGTGGGACAGAACACCGGCGAGCTGTTTTTT.

This clonotype was recorded many times. The chain has TRBV12-3 or TRBV12-4 and TRBJ2-5; no reliable D call. This CDR3 region has 11 residues. The V gene lost 4 bases and the J gene lost 3 bases, with 3 bases spanning the gap. CDR3 sequence: CASSYKETQYF. The DNA of the CDR3 is TGTGCCAGCAGTTATAAAGAGACCCAGTACTTC.

The V call is TRBV14, the J call TRBJ1-2; D gene uncertain. V dropped 3 bases and J dropped 6 bases, with 11 bases sitting between them. Germline loops: CDR1 SGHDN, CDR2 FVKESK. The CDR3 has 13 amino acids. The CDR3 is CASSQATMDGYTF. CDR3 DNA: TGTGCCAGCAGCCAGGCTACCATGGATGGCTACACCTTC.

This clonotype has more than one count but fewer than ten. The chain couples TRBV20-1 to TRBJ2-2; D is perhaps TRBD2 (6 bases). Per the germline V gene, CDR1 is DFQATT and CDR2 is SNEGSKA (reference sequence). V lost 0 bases to trimming and J lost 4 bases, with 15 bases between them. The CDR3 sequence is 16 residues long. The CDR3 coding sequence is TGCAGTGCTAGAGATGGGGGGTCGGGGTCCACCGGGGAGCTGTTTTTT. It is translated as CSARDGGSGSTGELFF.

In its sample, this clonotype was seen many times. V gene TRBV24-1 combines with J gene TRBJ2-2; D may be TRBD1 or TRBD2 (5 bases each). The V gene lost 7 bases and the J gene lost 0 bases, with 11 bases spanning the gap. Germline V gene data show CDR1 as KGHDR and CDR2 as SFDVKD. This CDR3 contains 15 residues. This chain's CDR3 is CATRAGTSNTGELFF. The DNA of the CDR3 is TGTGCCACCAGGGCCGGGACGTCGAACACCGGGGAGCTGTTTTTT.

This clonotype has just a few counts. V usage is TRBV20-1 and J usage is TRBJ2-2, with 10 positions matching TRBD2. The ends lost 0 bases at V and 4 bases at J; junction bases unmatched: 5. This CDR3 is 16 amino acids long. Germline values: CDR1 DFQATT, CDR2 SNEGSKA (reference sequence). CDR3 in DNA: TGCAGTGCTAGAGATGCCAGCGGGGGGGGCACCGGGGAGCTGTTTTTT. This translates into CSARDASGGGTGELFF.

This clonotype has at least ten counts. This sequence joins TRBV19 and TRBJ2-5; the match to TRBD1 covers 8 bases. The trim removed 2 bases at V and 5 bases at J, leaving 1 base unmatched. The CDR3 covers 13 residues. Germline V lookup: CDR1 LNHDA, CDR2 SQIVND (reference sequence). In DNA, the CDR3 is TGTGCCAGTAGTATAAGGGACAGGGAGACCCAGTACTTC. It codes for CASSIRDRETQYF. Full variable domain (remainder filled in from reference TRBV19 and TRBJ2-5): DGGITQSPKYLFRKEGQNVTLSCEQNLNHDAMYWYRQDPGQGLRLIYYSQIVNDFQKGDIAEGYSVSREKKESFPLTVTSAQKNPTAFYLCASSIRDRETQYFGPGTRLLVL.

The CDR3 reads CASSQVGRVGGHSPLHF. The CDR3 DNA is TGCGCCAGCAGCCAAGTAGGTAGGGTCGGAGGTCATTCACCCCTCCACTTT. V usage is TRBV4-1 and J usage is TRBJ1-6, with D unclear. This CDR3 comprises 17 residues. V lost 1 base and J 8 bases, leaving 18 bases between the germline ends. Germline V CDR1 and CDR2: MGHRA, YSYEKL.

This clonotype was seen ten or more times. The V and J genes are TRBV5-1 and TRBJ1-2; 8 nucleotides line up with TRBD1. The CDR3 runs 14 residues. The V segment lost 4 bases and the J segment 7 bases; nucleotides outside the gene matches: 9. Germline CDR1 is SGHRS and CDR2 is YFSETQ. The CDR3 is CASSRASRGLGYTF. In DNA, the CDR3 is TGCGCCAGCAGCCGTGCTTCCAGGGGGCTTGGCTACACCTTC.

The rearrangement links TRBV5-1 to TRBJ1-2; D is possibly TRBD1 (5 bases). Deletions cut 1 base from V and 6 bases from J, with 16 bases between. The germline CDR1 and CDR2 sequences are SGHRS and YFSETQ. This CDR3 is built from 15 residues. Here the CDR3 DNA reads TGCGCCAGCAGCTTGATTGTTCCGGGGGGTGATGGCTACACCTTC. Protein sequence: CASSLIVPGGDGYTF. Drawing the rest from reference TRBV5-1 and TRBJ1-2, the complete variable domain is KAGVTQTPRYLIKTRGQQVTLSCSPISGHRSVSWYQQTPGQGLQFLFEYFSETQRNKGNFPGRFSGRQFSNSRSEMNVSTLELGDSALYLCASSLIVPGGDGYTFGSGTRLTVV.

This clonotype was seen at least ten times. This rearrangement joins TRBV20-1 to TRBJ1-1; 7 bases map to TRBD1. The CDR3 sequence is 17 residues long. Per germline, CDR1 DFQATT and CDR2 SNEGSKA (reference sequence). Germline trimming cut 3 bases from V and 1 base from J; bases unmatched to any gene: 14. CDR3 sequence: CSARETDRVVRNTEAFF. CDR3 DNA: TGCAGTGCTAGGGAAACTGACAGGGTCGTTAGGAACACTGAAGCTTTCTTT.

This clonotype has at least ten counts. V is TRBV5-1 and J is TRBJ1-1, with D hard to call. Trimming cost V 4 bases and J 4 bases, with 11 bases left between them. The CDR3 is made up of 13 amino acids. Germline loops: CDR1 SGHRS, CDR2 YFSETQ. The CDR3 is CASSRQPGTEAFF. The CDR3 DNA is TGCGCCAGCAGCCGCCAACCGGGCACTGAAGCTTTCTTT.

This clonotype was counted at least ten times. The gene calls are TRBV6-1 and TRBJ2-4, with D tentatively TRBD1 or TRBD2 (5 bases each). V lost 1 base, J lost 0 bases, and 13 bases lay in between. The germline gives CDR1 MNHNS, CDR2 SASEGT. The CDR3 is made up of 17 amino acids. The CDR3: CASSEDSMGVAKNIQYF. CDR3 nucleotides: TGTGCCAGCAGTGAAGATTCCATGGGGGTAGCCAAAAACATTCAGTACTTC.

The chain joins TRBV5-1 to TRBJ2-5, with D uncertain. The V gene lost 4 bases and the J gene lost 3 bases, with 7 bases spanning the gap. The V gene's germline CDR1 is SGHRS and CDR2 YFSETQ. The CDR3 spans 12 residues. DNA of the CDR3: TGCGCCAGCAGCATACCGAAAGAGACCCAGTACTTC. Encoded protein: CASSIPKETQYF. Full variable domain (rest looked up from reference TRBV5-1 and TRBJ2-5): KAGVTQTPRYLIKTRGQQVTLSCSPISGHRSVSWYQQTPGQGLQFLFEYFSETQRNKGNFPGRFSGRQFSNSRSEMNVSTLELGDSALYLCASSIPKETQYFGPGTRLLVL.

The chain links TRBV6-1 to TRBJ1-2; 7 positions agree with TRBD1. Germline lookup yields CDR1 MNHNS and CDR2 SASEGT. V dropped 3 bases and J dropped 5; count of bases not matched to a gene: 6. The CDR3 contains 14 residues. The CDR3 bases are TGTGCCAGCAGTGACCAGGGGGGGATTTATGGCTACACCTTC. This gives the protein CASSDQGGIYGYTF.

The sample holds many counts of this clonotype. The chain recombines TRBV7-9 with TRBJ2-7; TRBD1 aligns across 9 bases. The CDR3 is made up of 13 amino acids. Trimming took 4 bases from V and 6 from J; bases not matched to a gene: 4. CDR1 is SEHNR, CDR2 FQNEAQ, per germline (reference sequence). CDR3: CASSSSGQGEQYF. The CDR3 DNA reads as TGTGCCAGCAGCTCTTCGGGACAGGGCGAGCAGTACTTC. Full variable domain (remainder filled in from reference TRBV7-9 and TRBJ2-7): DTGVSQNPRHKITKRGQNVTFRCDPISEHNRLYWYRQTLGQGPEFLTYFQNEAQLEKSRLLSDRFSAERPKGSFSTLEIQRTEQGDSAMYLCASSSSGQGEQYFGPGTRLTVT.

At least ten counts were recorded for this clonotype. The CDR3 coding sequence is TGTGCCAGCAGTCGGGCGGAGACCTACGAGCAGTACTTC. As protein: CASSRAETYEQYF. J is TRBJ2-7 and V is TRBV6-2 or TRBV6-3; D unresolved. This CDR3 has 13 amino acids. The V end was cut by 5 bases, the J end by 2 bases, with 10 bases between. CDR1 is MNHEY, CDR2 SVGEGT, per germline.

This clonotype was seen ten or more times. The chain carries TRBV9 and TRBJ1-1, with no clear D. Germline CDR1 SGDLS, CDR2 YYNGEE. Between the trimmed V and J ends, which lost 0 bases and 2 bases, there was a span of 8 bases. This CDR3 has 14 residues. The CDR3 spells CASSVGAANTEAFF. The CDR3 DNA follows: TGTGCCAGCAGCGTAGGGGCAGCTAACACTGAAGCTTTCTTT.

At least ten counts were recorded for this clonotype. The rearrangement uses TRBV20-1 and TRBJ1-6, with TRBD1 as a possible D gene (5 bases). Per germline, CDR1 DFQATT and CDR2 SNEGSKA (reference sequence). This CDR3 is built from 14 residues. V lost 2 bases to trimming and J lost 7 bases, with 12 bases between them. The CDR3, as DNA: TGCAGTGCTAGAAGTGGGGGAAGGAATTCACCCCTCCACTTT. The encoded protein is CSARSGGRNSPLHF.

This clonotype appeared many times. This rearrangement joins TRBV20-1 to TRBJ1-1, with D perhaps TRBD1 (5 bases). The CDR3 extends over 13 amino acids. Germline CDR1 DFQATT, CDR2 SNEGSKA (reference sequence). The CDR3: CKAGGDLNTEAFF. The CDR3 DNA is TGCAAGGCGGGGGGGGACCTGAACACTGAAGCTTTCTTT.

The rearrangement joins TRBV18 to TRBJ1-5; 7 bases line up with TRBD1. Germline lookup yields CDR1 KGHSH and CDR2 LQKENI. V dropped 4 bases and J dropped 4; count of bases not matched to a gene: 7. The CDR3 spans 15 residues. CDR3: CASSLHSGQNQPQHF. The CDR3 DNA reads TGTGCCAGCTCACTTCACTCGGGACAGAATCAGCCCCAGCATTTT.

Many counts were recorded for this clonotype. The chain links TRBV2 to TRBJ1-6, with 7 bases fitting TRBD1. J was trimmed by 7 bases and V by 4 bases; bases with no gene match: 4. This CDR3 has 14 residues. Germline-derived CDR1 and CDR2 are SNHLY and FYNNEI. CDR3: CASSVSRGNSPLHF. The CDR3 nucleotides are TGTGCCAGCAGTGTATCCAGGGGGAATTCACCCCTCCACTTT.

To note about this clonotype: A read error may produce the germline difference seen at one junction end. The chain couples TRBV5-4 to TRBJ1-2; possible D gene TRBD1, 5 bases. Looked up from germline, CDR1 is SGHNT and CDR2 is YYREEE (reference sequence). The CDR3 spans 13 residues. The DNA for the CDR3 is TGTGCCAGCAACTTGGGACCCTACTATGGCTACACCTTC. As protein: CASNLGPYYGYTF.

This clonotype was seen many times. CDR3 sequence reads: CASGQTGLQISEQYF. CDR3 DNA: TGTGCCAGCGGACAAACAGGGTTGCAAATTAGCGAGCAGTACTTC. The V and J genes are TRBV6-1 and TRBJ2-7; the D gene is possibly TRBD1 (6 bases). Deletions cut 8 bases from V and 6 bases from J, with 23 bases between. The CDR3 is 15 residues long. CDR1 is MNHNS and CDR2 is SASEGT in the germline V gene.

This chain uses TRBV12-3 or TRBV12-4 with TRBJ1-1; the D is unclear. The V end lost 6 bases, the J end lost 11 bases, and 25 bases lay between the germline ends. CDR3 length: 15 amino acids. CDR3 sequence (DNA): TGTGCCAGCAGGCCGGCCCTACCATCCATCAGATGGGCTTTCTTT. Translated, it gives CASRPALPSIRWAFF.

This clonotype has a count of ten or more. The chain carries TRBV2 and TRBJ1-5, with D possibly being TRBD1 (5 bases). With 4 bases removed from V and 7 bases from J, the gap between germline ends came to 8 bases. The CDR3 is made up of 12 amino acids. The germline CDR1 and CDR2 sequences are SNHLY and FYNNEI. CDR3 amino acids: CASSAGNQPQHF. The CDR3 region has the DNA TGTGCCAGCAGTGCAGGGAACCAGCCCCAGCATTTT. Looking up the rest from reference TRBV2 and TRBJ1-5 gives the full variable domain: EPEVTQTPSHQVTQMGQEVILRCVPISNHLYFYWYRQILGQKVEFLVSFYNNEISEKSEIFDDQFSVERPDGSNFTLKIRSTKLEDSAMYFCASSAGNQPQHFGDGTRLSIL.

This clonotype occurred many times. A read error is possible here, since a much larger clone lies one base away. The chain uses TRBV12-3 or TRBV12-4 and TRBJ2-2; D not certain. The CDR3 is made up of 14 amino acids. V was cut by 5 bases and J by 3 bases, with 10 bases left in between. The CDR3, as DNA: TGTGCCAGCAGTCCAACATCGGACACCGGGGAGCTGTTTTTT. It codes for CASSPTSDTGELFF.